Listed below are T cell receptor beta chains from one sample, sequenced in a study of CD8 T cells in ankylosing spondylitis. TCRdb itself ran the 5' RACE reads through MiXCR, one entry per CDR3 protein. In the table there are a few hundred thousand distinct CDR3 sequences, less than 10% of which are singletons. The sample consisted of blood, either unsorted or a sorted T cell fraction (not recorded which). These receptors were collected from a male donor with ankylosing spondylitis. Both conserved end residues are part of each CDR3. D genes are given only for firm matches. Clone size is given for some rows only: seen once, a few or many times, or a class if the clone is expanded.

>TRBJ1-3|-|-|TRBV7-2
TGTGCCAGCAGCCAGGACGGCCTGGTCTCTGGAAACACCATATATTTT
CASSQDGLVSGNTIYF
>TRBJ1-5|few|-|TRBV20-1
TGCAGTGCTTCCCGCGGACCCGGGGATCAGCCCCAGCATTTT
CSASRGPGDQPQHF
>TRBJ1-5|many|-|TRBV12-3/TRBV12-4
TGTGCCAGCAGTCTTGGGCCGGGTAGCAATCAGCCCCAGCATTTT
CASSLGPGSNQPQHF
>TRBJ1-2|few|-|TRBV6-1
TGTGCCAGCAGCCACAGACCGGTTAACTATGGCTACACCTTC
CASSHRPVNYGYTF
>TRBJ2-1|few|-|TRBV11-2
TGTGCCAGCAGTCCTACAAGCTCCTACAATGAGCAGTTCTTC
CASSPTSSYNEQFF
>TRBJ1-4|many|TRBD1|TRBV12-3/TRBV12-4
TGTGCCAGCAGTTTATCATACAGGGGAGGTGAAAAACTGTTTTTT
CASSLSYRGGEKLFF
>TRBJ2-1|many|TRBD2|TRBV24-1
TGTGCCACCAGTGATCCCCAGGGGACTAGCGGGAGAACGGTCCACAATGAGCAGTTCTTC
CATSDPQGTSGRTVHNEQFF
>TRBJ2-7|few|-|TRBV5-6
TGTGCCAGCAGCTTGTTTCGGGCAGGGCGACAGCAGTACTTC
CASSLFRAGRQQYF
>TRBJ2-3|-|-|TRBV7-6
TGTGCCAGCAGCCCAGGACCCACGACAGATACGCAGTATTTT
CASSPGPTTDTQYF
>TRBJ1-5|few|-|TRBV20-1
TGCAGTGCTAGGATCCCAGGGGCAAATCAGCCCCAGCATTTT
CSARIPGANQPQHF
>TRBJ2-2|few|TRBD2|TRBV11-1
TGTGCCAGCAGCTTAGCCCCTAGCGGGAGGCGGAACACCGGGGAGCTGTTTTTT
CASSLAPSGRRNTGELFF
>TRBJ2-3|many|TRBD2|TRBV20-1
TGCAGTGCTAGAGAGGCGGGAGTGGCACGGGATACGCAGTATTTT
CSAREAGVARDTQYF
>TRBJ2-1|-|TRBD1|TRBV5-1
TGCGCCAGCAGCTTGGGCACAGGGGGCATGTCCAATGAGCAGTTCTTC
CASSLGTGGMSNEQFF
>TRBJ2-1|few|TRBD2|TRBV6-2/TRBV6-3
TGTGCCAGCAGGCGACTAGCGGGATCCTACAATGAGCAGTTCTTC
CASRRLAGSYNEQFF
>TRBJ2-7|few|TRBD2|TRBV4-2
TGTGCCAGCAGCCAAGGAATCGCTAGCGGTTACGAGCAGTACTTC
CASSQGIASGYEQYF
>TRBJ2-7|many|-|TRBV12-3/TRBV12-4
TGTGCCAGCAGTTTGTTGCGTTACGAGCAGTACTTC
CASSLLRYEQYF
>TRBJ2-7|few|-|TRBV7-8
TGTGCCAGCAGCCGGGGGACGGGCCTCTACGAGCAGTACTTC
CASSRGTGLYEQYF
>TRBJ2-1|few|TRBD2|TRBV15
TGTGCCACCAGCACCCCCCGGACTAGCGGTCGCAATGAGCAGTTCTTC
CATSTPRTSGRNEQFF
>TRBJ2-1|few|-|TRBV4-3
TGCGCCAGCAGCCAACACCACTTCTCCTACAATGAGCAGTTCTTC
CASSQHHFSYNEQFF
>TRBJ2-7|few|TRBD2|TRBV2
TGTGCCAGCAGATGGACTAGCGGAGCCTACGAGCAGTACTTC
CASRWTSGAYEQYF
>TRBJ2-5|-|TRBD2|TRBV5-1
TGCGCCAGCAAGAGCGGGGGGTCTTCGGAGACCCAGTACTTC
CASKSGGSSETQYF
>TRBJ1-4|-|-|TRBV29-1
TGCAGCGTTGTGCATGGTGAAAAACTGTTTTTT
CSVVHGEKLFF
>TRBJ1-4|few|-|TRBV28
TGTGCCAGCAGTTTTGGTTTTAAGTTTGAAAAACTGTTTTTT
CASSFGFKFEKLFF
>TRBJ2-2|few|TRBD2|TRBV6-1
TGTACCAGCAGTCGGACCGGGACTAGCCGACCCGGGGAGCTGTTTTTT
CTSSRTGTSRPGELFF
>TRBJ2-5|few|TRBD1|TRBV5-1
TGCGCCAGCAGCTCCGGACAGGGGGTTTTTACCGAAGAGACCCAGTACTTC
CASSSGQGVFTEETQYF
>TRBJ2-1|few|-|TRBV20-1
TGCAGTGTGCCCGGACACCGGCCCTACAATGAGCAGTTCTTC
CSVPGHRPYNEQFF
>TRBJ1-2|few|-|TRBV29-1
TGCAGCGCCCCCCGGGGAGGAACGGGCTATGGCTACACCTTC
CSAPRGGTGYGYTF
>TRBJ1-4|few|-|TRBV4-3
TGCGCCAGCAGCCAAGTGGGGAAGGGAGAAAAACTGTTTTTT
CASSQVGKGEKLFF
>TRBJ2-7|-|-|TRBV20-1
TGCAGTGCTAACGACAGGCGCCTCCTCCGCCGGAGCTCCTACGAGCAGTACTTC
CSANDRRLLRRSSYEQYF
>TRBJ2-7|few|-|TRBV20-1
TGCAGTGTAAAACTCCGGGGCTACTACGAGCAGTACTTC
CSVKLRGYYEQYF
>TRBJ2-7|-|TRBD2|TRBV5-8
TGTGCCAGCAGCCCAGGGGTGGGACTAGCGGGCCACTACGAGCAGTACTTC
CASSPGVGLAGHYEQYF
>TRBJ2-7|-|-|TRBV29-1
TGCAGCGTTGAAAGGTCGGCGGGGGCGGGGGAGCAGTACTTC
CSVERSAGAGEQYF
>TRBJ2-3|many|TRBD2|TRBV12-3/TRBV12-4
TGTGCCAGTACCCCCGCCATAGCGGGAGCGGGAACAGATACGCAGTATTTT
CASTPAIAGAGTDTQYF
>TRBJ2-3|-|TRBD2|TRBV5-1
TGCGCCAGCAGCGAGGGACTAGCGGGAAGTACAGATACGCAGTATTTT
CASSEGLAGSTDTQYF
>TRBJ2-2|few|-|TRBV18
TGTGCCAGCTCACCGCCGTTGGTTTGGACCGGGGAGCTGTTTTTT
CASSPPLVWTGELFF
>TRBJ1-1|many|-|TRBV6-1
TGTGCCAGCAGTGTAGGGCCCAGACCGAACACTGAAGCTTTCTTT
CASSVGPRPNTEAFF
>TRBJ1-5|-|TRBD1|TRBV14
TGTGCCAGCAGCCAAGGGACAGGTTGGCCCCAGCATTTT
CASSQGTGWPQHF
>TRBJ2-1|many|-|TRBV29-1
TGCAGCGTTGAAGACGTTGGCAGACCTAATGAGCAGTTCTTC
CSVEDVGRPNEQFF
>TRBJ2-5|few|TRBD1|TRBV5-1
TGCGCCAGCAGCACCGGGACAGCGACCTTTTCCCAAGAGACCCAGTACTTC
CASSTGTATFSQETQYF
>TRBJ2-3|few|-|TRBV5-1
TGCGCCAGCAGCTTGGTTACTAGCACAGATACGCAGTATTTT
CASSLVTSTDTQYF
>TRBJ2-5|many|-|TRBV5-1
TGCGCCAGCAGCTACAGTGGGGAGCAAGAGACCCAGTACTTC
CASSYSGEQETQYF
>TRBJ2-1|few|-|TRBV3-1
TGTGCCAGCAGCCAAGGGTCCTACCCCCATGAGCAGTTCTTC
CASSQGSYPHEQFF
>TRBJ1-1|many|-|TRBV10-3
TGTGCCATCAGTGATGCGAAGGCTGACACTGAAGCTTTCTTT
CAISDAKADTEAFF
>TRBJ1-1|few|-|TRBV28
TGTGCCAGCAGTTTTCCCTCCGCAGGGCCGGGCACTGAAGCTTTCTTT
CASSFPSAGPGTEAFF
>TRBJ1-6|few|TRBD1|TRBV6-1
TGTGCCAGCACCCAAAGGGGACAGGGGGATTCACCCCTCCACTTT
CASTQRGQGDSPLHF
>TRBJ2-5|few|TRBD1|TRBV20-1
TGCAGTGCTTCGACCGGGACAGGGGGCCTGGAGACCCAGTACTTC
CSASTGTGGLETQYF
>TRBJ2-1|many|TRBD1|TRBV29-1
TGCAGCGTTGAATCGAGGACAGGGAGTCCCTATGAGCAGTTCTTC
CSVESRTGSPYEQFF
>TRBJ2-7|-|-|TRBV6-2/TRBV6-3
TGTGCCAGCAGCTTCAACAGGCGAAGAGTCTACGAGCAGTACTTC
CASSFNRRRVYEQYF
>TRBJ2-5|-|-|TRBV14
TGTGCCAGCAGCTCGTACCAAGAGACCCAGTACTTC
CASSSYQETQYF
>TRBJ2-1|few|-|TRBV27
TGTGCCAGCAGTTTACAGACCAGCAGTGAGCAGTTCTTC
CASSLQTSSEQFF
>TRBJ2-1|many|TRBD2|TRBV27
TGTGCCAGCAGTTCCCTAGCGGGGAAAGGAAATGAGCAGTTCTTC
CASSSLAGKGNEQFF
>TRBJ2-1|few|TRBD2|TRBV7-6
TGTGCCAGCAGCTTAACGACTAGCGGGAGTAAGAATGAGCAGTTCTTC
CASSLTTSGSKNEQFF
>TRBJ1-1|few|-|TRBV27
TGTGCCAGCGGGGGGTCGGTTGAAGCTTTCTTT
CASGGSVEAFF
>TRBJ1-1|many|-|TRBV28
TGTGCCAGCAGTCCCCGACTGGGACCGATTTCTGAAGCTTTCTTT
CASSPRLGPISEAFF
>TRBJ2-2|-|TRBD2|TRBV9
TGTGCCAGCAGCGTAGGGGGACTAGCGGCGAACACCGGGGAGCTGTTTTTT
CASSVGGLAANTGELFF
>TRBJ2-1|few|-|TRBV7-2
TGTGCCAGCAGTTCGAGCCCCCTTGCCGGGAATGAGCAGTTCTTC
CASSSSPLAGNEQFF
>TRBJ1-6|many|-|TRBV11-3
TGTGCCAGCAGCCTCAACAGGGATTCACCCCTCCACTTT
CASSLNRDSPLHF
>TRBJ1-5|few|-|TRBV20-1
TGCAGTGCTAGAACCGCTTTCTCAGAGAATCAGCCCCAGCATTTT
CSARTAFSENQPQHF